The 3 T cell receptor beta chains below come from one sample, sequenced in a study of T cells in Graves' hyperthyroidism and ophthalmopathy. RNA transcripts provided the source from which TCR beta CDR3 regions were amplified. An initial round of RT-PCR targeting the TCR CDR3 relied on the HTBI primer set. TCRdb re-analysed the multiplex PCR reads in MiXCR, keeping a single row per CDR3 protein. Here the sample spans 400,000 to 500,000 distinct CDR3 sequences, roughly 13% being singletons. Sequencing was performed on blood. The source is a woman aged 18-29 years with Graves' hyperthyroidism.

The J gene is TRBJ2-2, the V gene TRBV4-1; TRBD2 aligns across 13 bases. Germline trimming cut 4 bases from V and 8 bases from J; bases unmatched to any gene: 1. The CDR3 has 14 residues. From germline, CDR1 is MGHRA and CDR2 YSYEKL. This CDR3 is CASSRTSGSGELFF. The CDR3, as DNA: TGCGCCAGCAGCCGGACTAGCGGGAGTGGGGAGCTGTTTTTT.

This clonotype was picked up many times. This rearrangement joins TRBV7-3 to TRBJ2-7, with D perhaps matching TRBD1 or TRBD2 (6 bases each). Germline-derived CDR1 and CDR2 are SGHTA and FQGTGA. Deletions cut 5 bases from V and 0 bases from J, with 14 bases between. The CDR3 length is 15 residues. CDR3 sequence reads: CASSLGGAGSYEQYF. CDR3 in DNA: TGTGCCAGCAGCCTCGGGGGCGCGGGCTCCTACGAGCAGTACTTC.

This clonotype was seen a handful of times. CDR3 region: CASSPQGLRAFRGNTIYF. In DNA form, the CDR3 reads TGTGCCAGCAGCCCTCAGGGTTTGCGGGCGTTTCGTGGAAACACCATATATTTT. The gene calls are TRBV13 and TRBJ1-3, with a weak D call TRBD1 (5 bases). With 5 bases removed from V and 3 bases from J, the gap between germline ends came to 23 bases. This CDR3 has 18 residues. Looked up from germline, CDR1 is PRHDT and CDR2 is FYEKMQ (reference sequence). The full variable domain, completed using reference TRBV13 and TRBJ1-3, is AAGVIQSPRHLIKEKRETATLKCYPIPRHDTVYWYQQGPGQDPQFLISFYEKMQSDKGSIPDRFSAQQFSDYHSELNMSSLELGDSALYFCASSPQGLRAFRGNTIYFGEGSWLTVV.